This TCR beta chain derives from a study of CD8 T cells in ankylosing spondylitis. Whole-study results and caveats: In ankylosing spondylitis patients, matched synovial fluid reportedly showed significant enrichment of disease-linked clones. Past studies reported some motif variants in reactive arthritis synovial fluid and blood. Characteristic, it appeared, of ankylosing spondylitis blood was a TCR beta motif of eight highly homologous variants.

Quantitative 5'-RACE with molecular barcodes produced the TCR beta libraries. One entry per CDR3 protein results from TCRdb running MiXCR on the 5' RACE reads. Counted here are about 750,000 distinct CDR3 sequences, about 20% occurring once; the ten biggest clones make up 19%. The CDR3 sequence is 17 residues long. Trimming removed 6 bases from V and 8 bases from J; junction bases left unmatched: 11. This clonotype occurred a few times. Its antigen is currently unknown. The sample comprised blood, either unsorted or a sorted T cell fraction (not recorded which). This TCR derives from a male donor with ankylosing spondylitis. V usage is TRBV12-3 or TRBV12-4 and J usage is TRBJ2-1; 15 nucleotides align to TRBD2. DNA of the CDR3: TGTGCCAGCAGCACTCGAGGACTAGCGGGGGGGGGACATGAGCAGTTCTTC. It translates to CASSTRGLAGGGHEQFF.